These 27 T cell receptor beta chains were sequenced from one sample in a study of T-cell reconstitution after alpha-beta-depleted transplantation in children. Findings of the study overall: Expanded graft clones, several hundred of them, were reportedly the source of alpha-beta T cells about two months after transplant.

These receptors' antigens are unknown. Using unique molecular identifiers, the investigators prepared the TCRbeta library. In TCRdb, the PCR reads were re-called with MiXCR into one record per CDR3 protein. The sample includes roughly 32,000 distinct CDR3 sequences, nearly 6.5% of them seen just once. Sample: peripheral blood, taken 60 days after TCRalphabeta/CD19-depleted stem cell transplant. The receptors were sampled from a child younger than two who had a stem cell transplant for acute myeloid leukemia, so the T cells may come from the graft donor.

This clonotype has ten or more counts. V is TRBV13 and J is TRBJ2-7; D gene uncertain. Looked up from germline, CDR1 is PRHDT and CDR2 is FYEKMQ (reference sequence). Trimming cost V 1 base and J 5 bases, with 6 bases left between them. The CDR3 has 12 amino acids. DNA of the CDR3: TGTGCCAGCAGCTTAGCTCTGGACGAGCAGTACTTC. This codes for CASSLALDEQYF.

This clonotype has a single count. This rearrangement joins TRBV5-1 to TRBJ2-4; 9 positions agree with TRBD1. Germline V gene sequence: CDR1 SGHRS, CDR2 YFSETQ. The CDR3 spans 13 residues. J gave up 8 bases and V 6 bases, and 6 bases lay outside the gene matches. The CDR3 DNA reads TGCGCCAGCAACATGGGACAGGGAGACATTCAGTACTTC. It codes for CASNMGQGDIQYF.

This clonotype was detected ten times or more. The chain couples TRBV7-8 to TRBJ1-1, with 7 bases aligning to TRBD1. Germline CDR1 and CDR2: SGHVS and FQNEAQ. V was clipped by 6 bases and J by 3 bases; unmatched bases: 4. The CDR3 is 13 residues long. CDR3 protein: CASRAGQYTEAFF. In DNA, the CDR3 is TGTGCCAGCAGGGCGGGACAGTACACTGAAGCTTTCTTT.

This clonotype was recorded many times. Here the CDR3 reads CASSLAVEVNQPQHF. The DNA of the CDR3 is TGTGCCAGCAGCTTGGCGGTGGAGGTCAATCAGCCCCAGCATTTT. The V call is TRBV5-6, the J call TRBJ1-5; D not resolved. The CDR3 is made up of 15 amino acids. Trimming removed 0 bases at V and 3 bases at J, with 10 bases between. Germline values: CDR1 SGHDT, CDR2 YYEEEE. The variable domain in full, with the rest retrieved from reference TRBV5-6 and TRBJ1-5, is DAGVTQSPTHLIKTRGQQVTLRCSPKSGHDTVSWYQQALGQGPQFIFQYYEEEERQRGNFPDRFSGHQFPNYSSELNVNALLLGDSALYLCASSLAVEVNQPQHFGDGTRLSIL.

This clonotype was observed many times. This sequence joins TRBV5-5 and TRBJ2-7; D tentatively fits TRBD1 or TRBD2 (6 bases each). Germline lookup yields CDR1 SGHKS and CDR2 YYEKEE (reference sequence). This CDR3 is 13 amino acids long. Trimming removed 7 bases at V and 5 bases at J, with 16 bases between. The CDR3 DNA reads as TGTGCCAGCGGATTACAGGGAGGCCACGAGCAGTACTTC. Translating it yields CASGLQGGHEQYF.

This clonotype was detected many times. The chain uses TRBV5-1 and TRBJ2-7; 8 bases agree with TRBD1. J lost 6 bases, V lost 4 bases, and 6 bases had no gene match. Germline V lookup: CDR1 SGHRS, CDR2 YFSETQ. The CDR3 loop spans 13 amino acids. The CDR3 reads CASSIGQGSEQYF. The CDR3 DNA is TGCGCCAGCAGCATAGGACAGGGAAGCGAGCAGTACTTC.

This clonotype was seen ten or more times. The V gene is TRBV7-8, the J gene TRBJ2-3, with 9 bases matching TRBD2. This CDR3 is 13 amino acids long. V dropped 10 bases and J dropped 6; count of bases not matched to a gene: 8. Germline V gene data show CDR1 as SGHVS and CDR2 as FQNEAQ. The CDR3 sequence: CATGRSGRDTQYF. The CDR3 DNA reads TGTGCCACCGGGAGAAGCGGGAGGGATACGCAGTATTTT.

This clonotype was recorded many times. The genes are TRBV6-2 or TRBV6-3 and TRBJ1-4; no clear D gene. Germline loops: CDR1 MNHEY, CDR2 SVGEGT. V was trimmed by 2 bases and J by 5 bases, leaving 12 bases between them. The CDR3 loop spans 15 amino acids. CDR3 residues: CASSYRRDKNEKLFF. Here the CDR3 DNA reads TGTGCCAGCAGTTACCGACGCGACAAGAATGAAAAACTGTTTTTT.

This clonotype was found many times. The gene calls are TRBV30 and TRBJ2-7; D uncertain. V gave up 0 bases and J gave up 4 bases, with 4 bases separating them. This CDR3 comprises 11 residues. Germline loops: CDR1 GTSNPN, CDR2 SVGIG (reference sequence). The CDR3 loop is CAWSVGYEQYF. In nucleotides, the CDR3 is TGTGCCTGGAGTGTTGGATACGAGCAGTACTTC.

At least ten counts were recorded for this clonotype. The J gene is TRBJ2-4, the V gene TRBV20-1; tentatively, D is TRBD1 (5 bases). CDR3 size: 17 residues. With 3 bases removed from V and 0 bases from J, the gap between germline ends came to 18 bases. Germline values: CDR1 DFQATT, CDR2 SNEGSKA (reference sequence). Written as DNA, the CDR3 is TGCAGTGCTAGGGCCAAACGGACACTCTTAGCCAAAAACATTCAGTACTTC. Encoded protein: CSARAKRTLLAKNIQYF.

There are many counts of this clonotype. V is TRBV7-2 and J is TRBJ2-4; D may be TRBD1 (7 bases). V was clipped by 2 bases and J by 8 bases, with 19 bases between them. Germline-derived CDR1 and CDR2 are SGHTA and FQGNSA. This CDR3 is built from 16 residues. The CDR3 bases are TGTGCCAGCAGCTTATCCCGACAGGGTCGGGGGTACATTCAGTACTTC. Encoded protein: CASSLSRQGRGYIQYF.

The table lists this clonotype with many counts. The genes are TRBV28 and TRBJ2-5; D might be TRBD2 (6 bases). CDR3 length: 15 residues. Germline CDR1 reads MDHEN; CDR2 reads SYDVKM. V lost 2 bases and J lost 2, with 12 bases in between. CDR3 in DNA: TGTGCCAGCAGTTTACGGGGGACGAAACAAGAGACCCAGTACTTC. This sequence encodes CASSLRGTKQETQYF.

This clonotype was recorded at least ten times. V is TRBV9 and J is TRBJ2-3, with 12 bases aligning to TRBD2. In germline, CDR1 is SGDLS, CDR2 YYNGEE. Trimming at V came to 0 bases and at J to 8 bases, leaving 4 bases not matched to a gene. This CDR3 is built from 15 residues. CDR3 nucleotides: TGTGCCAGCAGCGTAGCTCTAGCGGGGGGGCGTACGCAGTATTTT. Protein sequence: CASSVALAGGRTQYF.

The V gene is TRBV5-1, the J gene TRBJ2-3; D remains ambiguous. V lost 2 bases, J lost 3 bases, and 10 bases lay in between. CDR1 and CDR2 from the germline V gene are SGHRS and YFSETQ. The CDR3 runs to 14 residues. This CDR3 is CASSFDTPTDTQYF. For the CDR3, the DNA is TGCGCCAGCAGCTTTGACACACCAACAGATACGCAGTATTTT.

This clonotype showed up many times. The chain carries TRBV6-5 and TRBJ2-5; no clear D. V was cut by 2 bases and J by 4 bases, with 5 bases left in between. Germline assignment: CDR1 MNHEY and CDR2 SVGAGI. The CDR3 is 12 residues long. This chain's CDR3 is CASSYVGETQYF. CDR3 in DNA: TGTGCCAGCAGTTACGTGGGAGAGACCCAGTACTTC.

This clonotype was counted at least ten times. Here the CDR3 reads CASSQAGAQYF. In DNA form, the CDR3 reads TGTGCCAGCAGCCAGGCAGGAGCCCAGTACTTC. V gene TRBV3-1 combines with J gene TRBJ2-5; D unclear. This CDR3 spans 11 amino acids. Per the germline V gene, CDR1 is LGHDT and CDR2 is YNNKEL (reference sequence). V was cut by 3 bases and J by 9 bases, with 8 bases left in between.

This clonotype was seen many times. The genes are TRBV7-9 and TRBJ2-3; TRBD1 or TRBD2 may be the D gene (5 bases each). This CDR3 has 16 amino acids. The germline V gene encodes CDR1 SEHNR and CDR2 FQNEAQ (reference sequence). Trimming shortened V by 4 bases and J by 0 bases, and 14 bases separated the two germline ends. The DNA for the CDR3 is TGTGCCAGCAGCTCCTGGAGAGGGGAAAGCACAGATACGCAGTATTTT. Residues: CASSSWRGESTDTQYF.

In this sample, this clonotype turned up many times. The chain combines TRBV27 with TRBJ2-1; D is uncertain. With 2 bases removed from V and 5 bases from J, the gap between germline ends came to 1 base. The CDR3 runs to 11 residues. Germline CDR1 MNHEY, CDR2 SMNVEV (reference sequence). The CDR3 loop is CASSLNNEQFF. CDR3 bases: TGTGCCAGCAGTTTAAACAATGAGCAGTTCTTC.

This clonotype has ten or more counts. This chain uses TRBV5-4 with TRBJ2-5; 14 bases map to TRBD2. The CDR3 consists of 16 residues. Germline lookup yields CDR1 SGHNT and CDR2 YYREEE (reference sequence). Losses at the gene ends were 4 bases for V and 5 bases for J; bases not matched to a gene: 7. CDR3 sequence: CASSHFWTSGGETQYF. As DNA, the CDR3 is TGTGCCAGCAGCCATTTTTGGACTAGCGGGGGGGAGACCCAGTACTTC. The full variable domain, rest sourced from reference TRBV5-4 and TRBJ2-5, is ETGVTQSPTHLIKTRGQQVTLRCSSQSGHNTVSWYQQALGQGPQFIFQYYREEENGRGNFPPRFSGLQFPNYSSELNVNALELDDSALYLCASSHFWTSGGETQYFGPGTRLLVL.

This clonotype has at least ten counts. This rearrangement joins TRBV7-9 to TRBJ2-1; TRBD2 matches at 11 bases. CDR1 SEHNR and CDR2 FQNEAQ come from the germline V gene (reference sequence). V lost 4 bases and J lost 7; bases outside the gene matches: 9. The CDR3 sequence is 16 residues long. The CDR3 loop is CASSYRTSGSGNEQFF. The DNA of the CDR3 is TGTGCCAGCAGCTACCGGACTAGCGGGTCGGGGAATGAGCAGTTCTTC. The variable domain in full, completed from reference TRBV7-9 and TRBJ2-1, reads DTGVSQNPRHKITKRGQNVTFRCDPISEHNRLYWYRQTLGQGPEFLTYFQNEAQLEKSRLLSDRFSAERPKGSFSTLEIQRTEQGDSAMYLCASSYRTSGSGNEQFFGPGTRLTVL.

This clonotype was observed at least ten times. The chain joins TRBV15 to TRBJ1-3; D is undetermined. The V gene's germline CDR1 is LNHNV and CDR2 YYDKDF (reference sequence). Deletions cut 3 bases from V and 0 bases from J, with 0 bases between. There are 12 residues in the CDR3. CDR3 nucleotide sequence: TGTGCCACCAGCAGCTCTGGAAACACCATATATTTT. It is translated as CATSSSGNTIYF.

This clonotype was recorded at least ten times. This chain links TRBV6-2 or TRBV6-3 with TRBJ2-3; D is ambiguous. The CDR3 sequence is 14 residues long. The germline CDR1 and CDR2 sequences are MNHEY and SVGEGT. Trimming removed 2 bases from V and 3 bases from J, with 9 bases in between. This CDR3 reads CASSYVPRTDTQYF. The CDR3 DNA is TGTGCCAGCAGTTACGTCCCAAGGACAGATACGCAGTATTTT.

This clonotype has ten or more counts. J is TRBJ2-7 and V is TRBV20-1; D call uncertain. The ends were cut back, 2 bases at V and 3 bases at J, with 14 bases in the middle. There are 14 residues in the CDR3. Looked up from germline, CDR1 is DFQATT and CDR2 is SNEGSKA (reference sequence). As DNA, the CDR3 is TGCAGTGCTAGAACTGGCCCCGGGCACTACGAGCAGTACTTC. Protein: CSARTGPGHYEQYF.

This clonotype was recorded at least ten times. The DNA for the CDR3 is TGTGCCAGCAGCTTTTATGGGACCTTTTATAGCAATCAGCCCCAGCATTTT. Translation gives CASSFYGTFYSNQPQHF. The V and J genes are TRBV28 and TRBJ1-5, with a possible D match to TRBD1 (5 bases). Germline CDR1 is MDHEN and CDR2 is SYDVKM. CDR3 length equals 17 residues. The V and J ends lost 6 bases and 0 bases respectively, with 18 bases between them.

The chain couples TRBV6-2 or TRBV6-3 to TRBJ2-1, with 11 bases lining up with TRBD2. Trimming took 4 bases from V and 7 from J; bases not matched to a gene: 3. This CDR3 region has 14 residues. Germline values: CDR1 MNHEY, CDR2 SVGEGT. The CDR3 DNA is TGTGCCAGCAGTTTAGCGGGAGGGGTGAATGAGCAGTTCTTC. Amino acid sequence: CASSLAGGVNEQFF.

This clonotype was seen repeatedly, ten times or more. This chain links TRBV6-5 with TRBJ2-2, with 12 bases that match TRBD2. Per the germline V gene, CDR1 is MNHEY and CDR2 is SVGAGI. Trimming at V came to 2 bases and at J to 4 bases, leaving 5 bases not matched to a gene. This CDR3 comprises 17 residues. The CDR3 nucleotides are TGTGCCAGCAGTTACGCTAGCGGGGGGGGAGGCACCGGGGAGCTGTTTTTT. Translated, it gives CASSYASGGGGTGELFF.

This clonotype showed up many times. The V gene is TRBV7-2, the J gene TRBJ2-3; 7 nucleotides match TRBD2. Germline V gene data show CDR1 as SGHTA and CDR2 as FQGNSA. This CDR3 is 13 amino acids long. After removal of 4 bases from V and 6 bases from J, the junction contained 4 bases not matched to a gene. The DNA of the CDR3 is TGTGCCAGCAGCTCCTTCGGGGGGGATACGCAGTATTTT. It translates to CASSSFGGDTQYF.